The 30 T cell receptor beta chains in this list originate from one sample, sequenced in a study of CD8+ T cells in alopecia areata. Following RNA extraction, reverse transcription yielded cDNA that acted as the sequencing template. Assay used: immunoSEQ multiplex PCR; TCRdb lists only in-frame clones, some missing. Altogether over 100,000 clones were found in the sample, and no singletons occur. The sequencing input was lesional skin. All receptors derive from a C3H/HeJ mouse with alopecia areata. For the strain, the MHC haplotype given is H2-k.

The table lists this clone with a few counts. Germline and genes here are mouse. Partial CDR3 DNA: TGTGCCAGCAGCGCGGGACAGAACCAAGAC. It codes for CASSAGQNQD. The CDR3 as a whole reads CASSAGQNQDTQYF. The J gene is TRBJ2-5, the V gene TRBV13-3, with 7 bases lining up with TRBD1. The read gets to within 4 residues of the CDR3 end, and the germline J gene fills in the rest. The V gene end was trimmed by 5 bases and the J gene end by 0 bases; junction bases not matched to a gene: 3. Germline loops: CDR1 NNHDY, CDR2 SYVADS. This CDR3 has 14 residues.

This clone was found many times. Gene names refer to mouse genes. The CDR3 loop reads CASSDWNYAEQFF. The sequenced part of the CDR3 DNA is TGTGCCAGCAGCGACTGGAACTATGCT. The chain is built from TRBV13-3 and TRBJ2-1; D is possibly TRBD2 (6 bases). The read ends 4 residues shy of where the CDR3 ends; the end is completed using the germline J gene. CDR1 and CDR2 (germline): NNHDY, SYVADS. The CDR3 length is 13 residues. Trimming pared 5 bases from V and 1 base from J, leaving 7 bases between.

This clone was detected a few times. Gene and germline names: mouse. The read falls 4 residues short of the CDR3 end, and the missing part is taken from the germline J gene. The genes are TRBV1 and TRBJ2-1, with TRBD2 as a possible D gene (6 bases). CDR1 and CDR2 from the germline V gene are NSQYPW and LRSPGD (reference sequence). CDR3 size: 15 residues. V shed 3 bases and J shed 3 bases, with 12 bases lying between them. The CDR3 spells CTCSARGVSYAEQFF. The part of the CDR3 DNA that was read is TGCACCTGCAGTGCGCGGGGGGTAAGCTATGCT.

The sample holds a few counts of this clone. The TCRdb protein fails to match the DNA translation at residue 11; the protein reported here was translated from the DNA. Here the gene names and germline are mouse. The CDR3 end lies 3 residues beyond the end of the read and is filled in from the germline J gene. The chain joins TRBV13-3 to TRBJ1-6, with D possibly matching TRBD1 (6 bases). TRBJ1-6 is known as an ORF, though its function is uncertain. The CDR3 has 14 amino acids. V dropped 1 base and J dropped 7 bases, with 9 bases sitting between them. Germline-derived CDR1 and CDR2 are NNHDY and SYVADS. The CDR3 is CASSDNRVNSPLYF. The sequenced CDR3 bases are TGTGCCAGCAGTGATAACAGGGTCAATTCGCCC.

There are a few counts of this clone. Genes and germline are mouse. The observed sequence ends 4 residues before the CDR3 terminus, with the missing tail filled in from the germline J gene. The chain couples TRBV13-3 to TRBJ2-5; TRBD2 aligns across 8 bases. The CDR3 covers 13 residues. CDR1 is NNHDY and CDR2 is SYVADS in the germline V gene. The chain's CDR3 is CASRLGGLDTQYF. CDR3 DNA (partial): TGTGCCAGCAGGCTGGGGGGCCTAGAC.

A word on this clone: Gene names refer to mouse genes. The read comes to an end 4 residues before the CDR3 does, leaving the germline J gene to fill in the end. The chain combines TRBV1 with TRBJ1-1; TRBD1 aligns across 7 bases. The germline V gene has CDR1 NSQYPW and CDR2 LRSPGD (reference sequence). Trimming at V came to 1 base and at J to 0 bases, leaving 5 bases not matched to a gene. There are 16 residues in the CDR3. The part of the CDR3 DNA that was read is TGCACCTGCAGTGCAGCGCTCGGGACAGCAAACACA. This gives the protein CTCSAALGTANT. The whole CDR3 protein is CTCSAALGTANTEVFF.

The sample holds a few counts of this clone. TCRdb's protein sequence differs at residue 11 from the translated DNA; the protein presented here follows the DNA. Mouse gene names apply. The read gets to within 3 residues of the CDR3 end, and the germline J gene fills in the rest. This sequence joins TRBV13-3 and TRBJ1-6; D remains unclear. TRBJ1-6 is identified as an open reading frame with a role that is uncertain. Germline-derived CDR1 and CDR2 are NNHDY and SYVADS. Trimming took off 5 bases at V and 0 bases at J, with 6 bases between the two ends. The CDR3 has 14 amino acids. The CDR3 here is CASRTDSYNSPLYF. The sequenced CDR3 bases are TGTGCCAGCAGGACTGATTCCTATAATTCGCCC.

This clone was seen repeatedly, ten times or more. Germline and genes here are mouse. Coverage ceases 4 residues before the CDR3 finishes, and the germline J gene fills in the end. The chain carries TRBV13-3 and TRBJ2-3, with TRBD2 matching 12 bases. V shed 4 bases, J shed 0 bases, and the junction held 6 bases outside the gene matches. The CDR3 sequence is 17 residues long. Germline V gene sequence: CDR1 NNHDY, CDR2 SYVADS. CDR3 in amino acids: CASSPGTGGPSAETLYF. The part of the CDR3 DNA that was read is TGTGCCAGCAGTCCCGGGACTGGGGGGCCTAGTGCAGAA.

This clone was found a few times. Gene names denote mouse genes. The CDR3 end is not reached by the read, which stops 4 residues before it; the germline J gene fills it in. This chain joins TRBV13-2 and TRBJ2-3, with 10 bases that match TRBD2. Unmatched junction bases numbered 9, after V lost 5 bases and J lost 0 bases. There are 17 residues in the CDR3. The germline V gene encodes CDR1 NNHNN and CDR2 SYGAGS (reference sequence). The CDR3 region is CASGGWGGAGSAETLYF. Partial CDR3 DNA: TGTGCCAGCGGGGGCTGGGGGGGCGCCGGGAGTGCAGAA.

Comments on this clone: Mouse names are used for the genes. The DNA ends 4 residues before the CDR3 does, and the rest of the CDR3 is filled in from the germline J gene. The chain couples TRBV13-3 to TRBJ2-2, with D possibly matching TRBD1 (5 bases). This CDR3 is 14 amino acids long. Germline values: CDR1 NNHDY, CDR2 SYVADS. Trimming left V 4 bases short and J 4 bases short, with 11 bases between. CDR3 bases read: TGTGCCAGCAGTCCCCCCAGGGCCACCGGG. The encoded protein is CASSPPRATG. The CDR3 reads in full as CASSPPRATGQLYF.

The sample holds many counts of this clone. Mouse gene names and germline throughout. The sequence runs out 4 residues before the end of the CDR3; the remainder is reconstructed from the germline J gene. The chain is built from TRBV17 and TRBJ2-7; D gene uncertain. CDR3 length: 13 residues. Germline CDR1 and CDR2: MNHDT and YYDKIL. The sequenced part of the CDR3 DNA is TGTGCTAGCAGTAGAGATCCCAAATAT. Amino acids: CASSRDPKY. The CDR3 in full is CASSRDPKYEQYF.

The table lists this clone with a few counts. The listed genes are named as in mouse. The missing CDR3 end, 4 residues past where the read stops, is filled in from the germline J gene. The rearrangement uses TRBV5 and TRBJ2-5; 9 bases are shared with TRBD2. The CDR3 runs to 15 residues. The germline V gene has CDR1 LGHNA and CDR2 YNLKQL (reference sequence). J lost 2 bases, V lost 4 bases, and 4 bases had no gene match. The CDR3 bases that were read are TGTGCCAGCAGCCCCCGACTGGGGGTCCAAGAC. It is translated as CASSPRLGVQD. The CDR3, in full, reads CASSPRLGVQDTQYF.

This clone was seen more than once but under ten times. Mouse names are used for the genes. The read stops 4 residues short of the end of the CDR3; the missing end is completed from the germline J gene. The chain uses TRBV12-1 and TRBJ2-5; D is possibly TRBD1 (5 bases). Trimming removed 0 bases from V and 0 bases from J, with 15 bases in between. The CDR3 has 17 residues. Germline loops: CDR1 SGHSN, CDR2 HYEKVE. The sequenced CDR3 bases are TGTGCCAGCTCTCTCGACGACCAGACAGTTAACCAAGAC. This codes for CASSLDDQTVNQD. The full CDR3 protein reads CASSLDDQTVNQDTQYF.

There are a few counts of this clone. The gene symbols are mouse symbols. CDR3 sequence reads: CASSLGDTNSDYTF. The CDR3 DNA, read in part, is TGTGCAAGCAGCTTAGGGGACACAAACTCC. The chain has TRBV16 and TRBJ1-2; the D gene is possibly TRBD1 (6 bases). The read ends 4 residues shy of where the CDR3 ends; the end is completed using the germline J gene. The germline V and J ends were trimmed by 1 base and 0 bases, with 6 bases remaining between them. CDR1 SGHSA and CDR2 FRNQAP come from the germline V gene. The CDR3 spans 14 residues. The whole variable domain, remainder taken from reference TRBV16 and TRBJ1-2, is NAGVIQTPRHKVTGKGQEATLWCEPISGHSAVFWYRQTIVQGLEFLTYFRNQAPIDDSGMPKERFSAQMPNQSHSTLKIQSTQPQDSAVYLCASSLGDTNSDYTFGSGTRLLVI.

A few counts support this clone. Mouse germline and gene names are used. Read sequence stops 4 residues before the CDR3 end, and the germline J gene provides the missing end. The chain links TRBV13-3 to TRBJ2-4, with 9 bases fitting TRBD1. J gave up 1 base and V 5 bases, and 5 bases lay outside the gene matches. This CDR3 has 15 amino acids. Germline assignment: CDR1 NNHDY and CDR2 SYVADS. CDR3 bases read: TGTGCCAGCAGGGACAGGGGAGGAGGTCAAAAC. Protein sequence: CASRDRGGGQN. The whole CDR3 protein reads CASRDRGGGQNTLYF.

This clone was observed a handful of times. Gene and germline names: mouse. Read sequence stops 4 residues before the CDR3 end, and the germline J gene provides the missing end. This chain uses TRBV19 with TRBJ2-7, with D tentatively TRBD1 or TRBD2 (6 bases each). The CDR3 spans 14 residues. Germline V gene data show CDR1 as FNHDT and CDR2 as SITEND (reference sequence). The CDR3: CASSIGGRGYEQYF. The CDR3 bases that were read are TGTGCCAGCAGTATAGGGGGGCGAGGATAT.

Comment on this clone: The germline and genes are mouse ones. The read finishes 4 residues shy of the CDR3 end, and the germline J gene is used to complete it. This sequence joins TRBV13-3 and TRBJ2-2, with 7 bases matching TRBD1. The CDR3 is 15 residues long. V trimming: 1 base; J trimming: 4 bases; junction bases outside the gene matches: 4. CDR1 and CDR2 (germline): NNHDY, SYVADS. The sequenced CDR3 bases are TGTGCCAGCAGTGATCAACAGGGGCCCACCGGG. Protein: CASSDQQGPTG. The full CDR3 reads CASSDQQGPTGQLYF.

This clone was recorded a few times. The genes and germline here are from mouse. Read sequence stops 4 residues before the CDR3 end, and the germline J gene provides the missing end. The gene calls are TRBV1 and TRBJ2-2, with D possibly being TRBD2 (5 bases). Germline CDR1 reads NSQYPW; CDR2 reads LRSPGD (reference sequence). The CDR3 extends over 13 amino acids. Incomplete CDR3 DNA: TGCACCTGCAGTGCAGATAACTGGGGG. Amino acids: CTCSADNWG. The CDR3 in full is CTCSADNWGQLYF.

This clone has a handful of counts. Germline and genes: mouse. The CDR3 end lies 4 residues beyond the end of the read and is filled in from the germline J gene. This chain connects TRBV1 to TRBJ2-1; 10 bases map to TRBD2. The CDR3 has 15 amino acids. Germline V gives CDR1 NSQYPW, CDR2 LRSPGD (reference sequence). This CDR3 reads CTCSALGGREAEQFF. Incomplete CDR3 DNA: TGCACCTGCAGTGCTCTGGGGGGGCGCGAAGCT. The variable domain in full, completed from reference TRBV1 and TRBJ2-1, reads VTLLEQNPRWRLVPRGQAVNLRCILKNSQYPWMSWYQQDLQKQLQWLFTLRSPGDKEVKSLPGADYLATRVTDTELRLQVANMSQGRTLYCTCSALGGREAEQFFGPGTRLTVL.

This clone has a handful of counts. Gene names and germline match the mouse. The CDR3 end is not reached by the read, which stops 4 residues before it; the germline J gene fills it in. J is TRBJ2-3 and V is TRBV13-3, with 11 positions matching TRBD2. V dropped 0 bases and J dropped 0; count of bases not matched to a gene: 9. This CDR3 contains 19 residues. Looked up from germline, CDR1 is NNHDY and CDR2 is SYVADS. CDR3 DNA (partial): TGTGCCAGCAGTGATGCACAGTGGGGACTGGGGGTTAGTGCAGAA. Translating gives CASSDAQWGLGVSAE. The CDR3 reads in full as CASSDAQWGLGVSAETLYF.

As to this clone: Mouse gene names apply. The sequenced fragment ends 4 residues before the CDR3 boundary, so the rest is inferred from the germline J gene. The rearrangement uses TRBV31 and TRBJ1-1; TRBD1 matches 10 bases. The CDR3 consists of 15 residues. Trimming removed 1 base from V and 0 bases from J; junction bases left unmatched: 2. Germline assignment: CDR1 GKSSPN and CDR2 SITVG. The CDR3 is CAWSPGQGANTEVFF. The DNA read from the CDR3 is TGTGCCTGGAGTCCTGGACAGGGGGCAAACACA.

This clone was seen only a few times. The gene names given are mouse names. Sequencing ends 4 residues short of the CDR3 end; the germline J gene provides the rest. This rearrangement joins TRBV13-3 to TRBJ1-1; D uncertain. Trimming took off 5 bases at V and 1 base at J, with 6 bases between the two ends. CDR3 length: 12 residues. The germline CDR1 and CDR2 sequences are NNHDY and SYVADS. This CDR3 is CASRYQNTEVFF. The CDR3 bases that were read are TGTGCCAGCAGGTATCAAAACACA.

This clone was detected only a few times. Any gene name here is a mouse gene name. Coverage ceases 4 residues before the CDR3 finishes, and the germline J gene fills in the end. The rearrangement links TRBV1 to TRBJ2-1; maybe TRBD1 (6 bases). The V gene's germline CDR1 is NSQYPW and CDR2 LRSPGD (reference sequence). The V end lost 0 bases, the J end lost 0 bases, and 9 bases lay between the germline ends. There are 16 residues in the CDR3. The CDR3 spells CTCSADRTDNYAEQFF. CDR3 DNA (partial): TGCACCTGCAGTGCAGATCGGACAGATAACTATGCT.

This clone was seen ten or more times. The translated DNA and TCRdb's protein are not identical at residue 12; the protein here was translated from the DNA. Gene names follow the mouse nomenclature. The covered CDR3 bases are TGTGCCAGCAGTGAGGCCAGGGGGCTTGGAAATACG. Amino acid sequence: CASSEARGLGNT. The CDR3 in its entirety is CASSEARGLGNTLYF. The chain combines TRBV13-3 with TRBJ1-3; 8 bases align to TRBD1. The sequence runs out 3 residues before the end of the CDR3; the remainder is reconstructed from the germline J gene. The CDR3 covers 15 residues. Trimming cost V 2 bases and J 3 bases; bases outside gene matches: 4. Germline CDR1 is NNHDY and CDR2 is SYVADS.

The sample holds many counts of this clone. All gene names here are mouse names. Sequencing ends 4 residues short of the CDR3 end; the germline J gene provides the rest. The chain has TRBV13-3 and TRBJ1-4; D is perhaps TRBD1 (6 bases). The CDR3 is made up of 12 amino acids. V shed 6 bases and J shed 6 bases, with 9 bases lying between them. From germline, CDR1 is NNHDY and CDR2 SYVADS. The CDR3 sequence is CASTTGHERLFF. The sequenced part of the CDR3 DNA is TGTGCCAGCACCACAGGGCACGAA.

Of note for this clone: Gene names refer to mouse genes. The sequenced CDR3 bases are TGTGCTAGCAGTGCCGACAGCTCCTAT. This codes for CASSADSSY. The CDR3 as a whole reads CASSADSSYEQYF. The chain uses TRBV17 and TRBJ2-7; a weak D match, TRBD1 (5 bases). The read ends 4 residues early relative to the CDR3; the germline J gene fills the gap. The CDR3 is 13 amino acids. The V end was cut by 5 bases, the J end by 0 bases, with 8 bases between. Germline values: CDR1 MNHDT, CDR2 YYDKIL. Supplemented by reference TRBV17 and TRBJ2-7, the full variable domain reads DTTVKQNPRYKLARVGKPVNLICSQTMNHDTMYWYQKKPNQAPKLLLFYYDKILNREADTFEKFQSSRPNNSFCSLYIGSAGLEYSAMYLCASSADSSYEQYFGPGTRLTVL.

This clone was detected many times. Germline and genes here are mouse. The DNA ends 4 residues before the CDR3 does, and the rest of the CDR3 is filled in from the germline J gene. The chain uses TRBV13-3 and TRBJ2-2; 9 positions agree with TRBD1. Germline lookup yields CDR1 NNHDY and CDR2 SYVADS. The junction had 2 bases not matched to a gene; V was cut back by 2 bases and J by 0 bases. This CDR3 contains 16 residues. The sequenced part of the CDR3 DNA is TGTGCCAGCAGTGAGACAGGGGGTGCAAACACCGGG. Protein sequence: CASSETGGANTG. The CDR3 in full is CASSETGGANTGQLYF.

In this sample, this clone turned up many times. Genes and germline are mouse. The CDR3 end lies 4 residues beyond the end of the read and is filled in from the germline J gene. V usage is TRBV13-3 and J usage is TRBJ2-5; no reliable D call. The germline V gene encodes CDR1 NNHDY and CDR2 SYVADS. CDR3 length: 14 residues. Trimming left V 7 bases short and J 0 bases short, with 12 bases between. CDR3 loop: CASGDSHNQDTQYF. Incomplete CDR3 DNA: TGTGCCAGCGGCGACTCTCATAACCAAGAC.

Note on this clone: Germline and genes: mouse. The read finishes 4 residues shy of the CDR3 end, and the germline J gene is used to complete it. Other DNA variants within this sample encode the same CDR3. The chain has TRBV13-3 and TRBJ2-1, with D possibly TRBD1 on 5 matching bases. The CDR3 is 13 amino acids. Germline V gene sequence: CDR1 NNHDY, CDR2 SYVADS. V was shortened by 3 bases and J by 6 bases, with 10 bases between the two germline ends. This CDR3 is CASSAGQGAEQFF. CDR3 DNA, as far as it was read: TGTGCCAGCAGTGCAGGGCAGGGTGCT.

In its sample, this clone was seen a few times. Germline and genes: mouse. Sequencing ends 4 residues short of the CDR3 end; the germline J gene provides the rest. V is TRBV1 and J is TRBJ2-7, with D possibly TRBD2 on 6 matching bases. Deletions cut 3 bases from V and 2 bases from J, with 11 bases between. This CDR3 is 14 amino acids long. Germline values: CDR1 NSQYPW, CDR2 LRSPGD (reference sequence). CDR3 sequence reads: CTCSAGWGAYEQYF. The DNA read from the CDR3 is TGCACCTGCAGTGCCGGCTGGGGAGCCTAT.